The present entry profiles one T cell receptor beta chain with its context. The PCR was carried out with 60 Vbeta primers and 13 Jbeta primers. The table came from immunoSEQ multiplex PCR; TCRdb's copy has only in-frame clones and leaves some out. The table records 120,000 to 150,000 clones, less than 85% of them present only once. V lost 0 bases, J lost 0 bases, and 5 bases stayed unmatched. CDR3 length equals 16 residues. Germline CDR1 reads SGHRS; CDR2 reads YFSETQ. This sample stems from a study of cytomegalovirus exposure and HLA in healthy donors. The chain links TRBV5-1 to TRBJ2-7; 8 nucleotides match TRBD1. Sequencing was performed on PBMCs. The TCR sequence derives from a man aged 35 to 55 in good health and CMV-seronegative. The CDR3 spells CASSLDRTGSSYEQYF. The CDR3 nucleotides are TGCGCCAGCAGCTTGGATCGGACAGGGAGCTCCTACGAGCAGTACTTC. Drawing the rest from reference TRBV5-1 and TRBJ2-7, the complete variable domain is KAGVTQTPRYLIKTRGQQVTLSCSPISGHRSVSWYQQTPGQGLQFLFEYFSETQRNKGNFPGRFSGRQFSNSRSEMNVSTLELGDSALYLCASSLDRTGSSYEQYFGPGTRLTVT.